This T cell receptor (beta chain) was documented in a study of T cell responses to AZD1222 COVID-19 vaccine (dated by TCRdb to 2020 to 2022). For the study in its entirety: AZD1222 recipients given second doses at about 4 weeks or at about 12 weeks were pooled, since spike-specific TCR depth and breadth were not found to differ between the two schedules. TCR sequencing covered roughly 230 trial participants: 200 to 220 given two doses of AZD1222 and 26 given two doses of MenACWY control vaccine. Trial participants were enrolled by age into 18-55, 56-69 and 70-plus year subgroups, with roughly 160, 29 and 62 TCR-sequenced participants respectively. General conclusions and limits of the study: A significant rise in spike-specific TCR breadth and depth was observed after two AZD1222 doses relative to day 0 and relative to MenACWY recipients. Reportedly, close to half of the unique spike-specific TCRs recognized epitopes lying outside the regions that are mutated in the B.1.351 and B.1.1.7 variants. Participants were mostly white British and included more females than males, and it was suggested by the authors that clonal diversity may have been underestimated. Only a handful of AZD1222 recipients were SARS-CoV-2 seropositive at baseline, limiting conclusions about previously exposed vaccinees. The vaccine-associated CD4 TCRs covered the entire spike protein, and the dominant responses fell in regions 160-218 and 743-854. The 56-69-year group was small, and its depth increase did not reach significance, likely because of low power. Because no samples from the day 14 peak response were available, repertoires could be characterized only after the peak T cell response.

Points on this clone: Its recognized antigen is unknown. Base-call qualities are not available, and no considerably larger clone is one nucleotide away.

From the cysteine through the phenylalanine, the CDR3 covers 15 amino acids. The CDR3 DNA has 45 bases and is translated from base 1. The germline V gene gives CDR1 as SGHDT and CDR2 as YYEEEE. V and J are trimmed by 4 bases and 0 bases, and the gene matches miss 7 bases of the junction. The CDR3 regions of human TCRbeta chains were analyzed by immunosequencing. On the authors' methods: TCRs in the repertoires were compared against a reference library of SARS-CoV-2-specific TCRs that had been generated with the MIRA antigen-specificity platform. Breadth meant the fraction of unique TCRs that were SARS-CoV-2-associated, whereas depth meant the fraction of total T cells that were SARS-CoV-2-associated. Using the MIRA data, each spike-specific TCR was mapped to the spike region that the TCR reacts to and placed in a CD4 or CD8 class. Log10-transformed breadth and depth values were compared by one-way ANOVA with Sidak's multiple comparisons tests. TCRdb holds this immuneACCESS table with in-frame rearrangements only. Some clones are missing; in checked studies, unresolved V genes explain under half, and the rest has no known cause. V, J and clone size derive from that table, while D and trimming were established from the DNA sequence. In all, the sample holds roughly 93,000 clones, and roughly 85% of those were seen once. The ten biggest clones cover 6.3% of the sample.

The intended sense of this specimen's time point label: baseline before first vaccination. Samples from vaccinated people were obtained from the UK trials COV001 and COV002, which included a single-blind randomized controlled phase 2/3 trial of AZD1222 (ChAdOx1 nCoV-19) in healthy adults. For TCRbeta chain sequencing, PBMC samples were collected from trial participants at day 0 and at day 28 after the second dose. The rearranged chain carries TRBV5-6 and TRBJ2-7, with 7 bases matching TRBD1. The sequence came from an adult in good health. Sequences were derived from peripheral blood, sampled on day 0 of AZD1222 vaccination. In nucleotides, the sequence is TGTGCCAGCAGCGGAATTGACAGGGCCTCCTACGAGCAGTACTTC. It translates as CASSGIDRASYEQYF.